This TCR beta chain derives from a study of blood T cell repertoires in COVID-19. The count of this clone is one. The assay was immunoSEQ multiplex PCR, and TCRdb's table has in-frame clones only and misses some. The table records hundreds of thousands of clones, 75% to 95% of them present only once. Donors of Cohort 3 who recovered were those that had two negative PCRs, clearance, or symptom resolution. This CDR3 comprises 15 residues. Deletions cut 8 bases from V and 4 bases from J, with 20 bases between. Germline V CDR1 and CDR2: SEHNR, FQNEAQ (reference sequence). The chain employs TRBV7-9 and TRBJ1-2, with D perhaps matching TRBD1 (6 bases). The source of this sequence is a woman aged 18-30 years who had recovered from COVID-19. The sequencing input was PBMCs or T cells enriched from blood (not recorded which). In DNA, the CDR3 is TGTGCCAGCGCGGGTGACAGGAGCCCCCTCTATGGCTACACCTTC. Protein sequence: CASAGDRSPLYGYTF. Together with reference TRBV7-9 and TRBJ1-2, the CDR3 gives the full variable domain: DTGVSQNPRHKITKRGQNVTFRCDPISEHNRLYWYRQTLGQGPEFLTYFQNEAQLEKSRLLSDRFSAERPKGSFSTLEIQRTEQGDSAMYLCASAGDRSPLYGYTFGSGTRLTVV.